Presented here are 5 T cell receptor beta chains from one specimen sequenced in a study of T cell repertoires in aging, cancer and after chemotherapy. TRB rearrangements spanning V, D and J were amplified using mixed TRB-A/B primers. TCRdb passed the multiplex PCR reads through MiXCR, listing each CDR3 protein once. The sample records approximately 9,800 distinct CDR3 sequences, approximately 40% being singletons. Amplification of TCR beta used genomic DNA extracted from peripheral blood. Sequencing was done on a sample of blood. The origin of the receptors is a human donor in good health.

By share of the sample, this clonotype is medium-sized. V is TRBV5-5 and J is TRBJ2-3, with D possibly called TRBD1 or TRBD2 (6 bases each). The length of the CDR3 is 14 residues. Germline lookup yields CDR1 SGHKS and CDR2 YYEKEE (reference sequence). The ends were cut back, 6 bases at V and 5 bases at J, with 16 bases in the middle. This chain's CDR3 is CASTIWGAGDTQYF. The DNA for the CDR3 is TGTGCCAGCACCATTTGGGGGGCAGGAGATACGCAGTATTTT. Combining the CDR3 with reference TRBV5-5 and TRBJ2-3 gives the whole variable domain DAGVTQSPTHLIKTRGQQVTLRCSPISGHKSVSWYQQVLGQGPQFIFQYYEKEERGRGNFPDRFSARQFPNYSSELNVNALLLGDSALYLCASTIWGAGDTQYFGPGTRLTVL.

This clonotype was observed a few times. This sequence joins TRBV5-5 and TRBJ1-2; TRBD1 aligns across 8 bases. Trimming cost V 2 bases and J 7 bases; bases outside gene matches: 4. Germline V gives CDR1 SGHKS, CDR2 YYEKEE (reference sequence). This CDR3 contains 13 residues. CDR3 in amino acids: CASSLQGGTGYTF. CDR3 in DNA: TGTGCCAGCAGCTTACAGGGGGGGACTGGCTACACCTTC.

V is TRBV19 and J is TRBJ1-1; no clear D. Trimming shortened V by 6 bases and J by 0 bases, and 8 bases separated the two germline ends. Germline values: CDR1 LNHDA, CDR2 SQIVND (reference sequence). The CDR3 has 13 amino acids. CDR3 DNA: TGTGCCAGTAGAAGAGGTCTGAACACTGAAGCTTTCTTT. Translation: CASRRGLNTEAFF.

This chain uses TRBV6-1 with TRBJ1-5, with no clear D. The CDR3 consists of 12 residues. Trimming stripped 7 bases from V and 5 bases from J, with 9 bases between. The germline CDR1 and CDR2 sequences are MNHNS and SASEGT. The chain's CDR3 is CASKLEYQPQHF. The CDR3, as DNA: TGTGCCAGCAAACTAGAGTATCAGCCCCAGCATTTT.

By sample share, this clonotype is medium-sized. The CDR3 sequence is CSVGSVGDYTF. The DNA for the CDR3 is TGCAGCGTTGGGAGTGTCGGTGACTACACCTTC. The J gene is TRBJ1-2, the V gene TRBV29-1; D not resolved. V lost 4 bases and J 10 bases, leaving 13 bases between the germline ends. Per the germline V gene, CDR1 is SQVTM and CDR2 is ANQGSEA. The CDR3 is 11 amino acids.